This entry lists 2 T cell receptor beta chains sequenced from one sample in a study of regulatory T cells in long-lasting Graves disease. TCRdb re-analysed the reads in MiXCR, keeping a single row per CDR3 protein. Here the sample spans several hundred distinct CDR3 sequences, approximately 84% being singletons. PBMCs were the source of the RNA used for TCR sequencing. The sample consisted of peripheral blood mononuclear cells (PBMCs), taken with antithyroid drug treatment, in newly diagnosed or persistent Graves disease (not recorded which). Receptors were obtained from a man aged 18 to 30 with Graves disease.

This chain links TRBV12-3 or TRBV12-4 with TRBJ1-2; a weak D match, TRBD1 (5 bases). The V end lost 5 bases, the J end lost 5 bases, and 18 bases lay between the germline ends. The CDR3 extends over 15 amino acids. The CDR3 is CASSPGHTLGYGYTF. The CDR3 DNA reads TGTGCCAGCAGTCCTGGACACACCCTTGGGTATGGCTACACCTTC.

CDR3 in DNA: TGTGCCAGCACCCCGGGGAGTAATTCCTACAATGAGCAGTTCTTC. It specifies CASTPGSNSYNEQFF. The chain couples TRBV4-2 to TRBJ2-1; D might be TRBD2 (5 bases). With 7 bases removed from V and 1 base from J, the gap between germline ends came to 14 bases. The CDR3 sequence is 15 residues long. Per the germline V gene, CDR1 is LGHNA and CDR2 is YNFKEQ.